This record looks at one T cell receptor (beta chain) sequence and its context. What it binds is unknown. The data derive from a study of blood T cells in healthy people across ages. General study findings and limits: Both higher diversity and more naive CD4+ cells marked long-lived donors when set against aged donors.

PBMCs were isolated at a quantity of at least 7 million per sample. Together with a sample-barcoded 5' primer, a J-beta primer mix was included in a second PCR lasting roughly 7 to 11 cycles. Using its own MiXCR run on the 5' RACE reads, TCRdb lists one record per CDR3 protein. The sample contains around 2 million distinct CDR3 sequences, around 40% of which appear only once. This CDR3 region has 16 residues. Sequencing used blood. This rearrangement joins TRBV21-1 to TRBJ2-4; TRBD1 reflects the table's D call only, with no check against the DNA. TRBJ2-5 explains the end of the DNA better; the J call may be wrong. TRBV21-1 has pseudogene status. The receptor's source is a human donor in good health. CDR3 sequence: CASSIWTGTDQETQYF. Here the CDR3 DNA reads TGTGCCAGCAGCATCTGGACAGGGACCGACCAAGAGACCCAGTACTTC.